This TCR beta chain stems from a study of OX40 agonist ivuxolimab in advanced cancers. As for the study in general: Cancers in dose escalation were hepatocellular, melanoma, renal cell and head and neck.

Data came from immunoSEQ multiplex PCR; TCRdb stores just in-frame clones and leaves some out. The sample includes approximately 24,000 clones, about four fifths seen only once; the top ten take more than 20%. With 0 bases removed from V and 0 bases from J, the gap between germline ends came to 11 bases. Germline V CDR1 and CDR2: SGHVS, FNYEAQ. The CDR3 length is 17 residues. The material was CD4+ or CD8+ T cells sorted from blood, obtained in a trial of the OX40 agonist ivuxolimab. This TCR came from an adult with an advanced solid tumor such as melanoma, head and neck, liver or kidney cancer. V usage is TRBV7-6 and J usage is TRBJ1-4, with a possible D match to TRBD1 (5 bases). The CDR3 DNA sequence: TGTGCCAGCAGCTTAGCGCCCAGGGAGGCAACTAATGAAAAACTGTTTTTT. It yields the protein CASSLAPREATNEKLFF.